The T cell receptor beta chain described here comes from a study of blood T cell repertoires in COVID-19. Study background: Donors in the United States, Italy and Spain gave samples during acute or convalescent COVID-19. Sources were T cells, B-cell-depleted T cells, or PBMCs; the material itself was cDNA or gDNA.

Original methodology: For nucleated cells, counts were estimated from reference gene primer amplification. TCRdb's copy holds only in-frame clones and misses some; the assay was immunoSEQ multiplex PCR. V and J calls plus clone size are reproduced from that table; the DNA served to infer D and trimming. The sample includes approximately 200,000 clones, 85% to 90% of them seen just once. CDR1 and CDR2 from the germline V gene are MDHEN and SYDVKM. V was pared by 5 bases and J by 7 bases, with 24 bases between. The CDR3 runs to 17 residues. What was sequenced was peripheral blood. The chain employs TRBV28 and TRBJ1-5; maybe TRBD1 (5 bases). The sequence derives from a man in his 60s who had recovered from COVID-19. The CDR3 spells CASSTWAQGGSGQPQHF. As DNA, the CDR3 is TGTGCCAGCAGTACTTGGGCGCAGGGAGGTTCTGGGCAGCCCCAGCATTTT.